Presented here are 24 T cell receptor beta chains from one specimen sequenced in a study of beta chain features in type 1 diabetes. Study-level results: In all four CD4+ subsets, TCRB CDR3 length was significantly, moderately reduced in type 1 diabetes.

Every isolated RNA sample was fully reverse transcribed, so sequencing captured expressed TCRB transcripts. Only in-frame clones appear in the TCRdb table, and some are missing; sequencing was by immunoSEQ multiplex PCR. The sample shows 240,000 or so clones, roughly 14% of them seen only once. Their antigens are not known. The specimen sequenced was naive CD4+ T cells from blood. These receptors were collected from a man aged 25-40 years with type 1 diabetes.

A word on this clone: Other nucleotide sequences from this sample produce the same CDR3. This rearrangement joins TRBV18 to TRBJ1-1, with TRBD1 matching 11 bases. The CDR3 consists of 14 residues. The V and J ends lost 4 bases and 3 bases, in that order; junction bases with no gene match: 1. CDR1 is KGHSH, CDR2 LQKENI, per germline. The CDR3 loop reads CASSRGQGDTEAFF. The CDR3 DNA sequence: TGTGCCAGCTCACGGGGACAGGGGGACACTGAAGCTTTCTTT.

This chain joins TRBV30 and TRBJ2-5, with no clear D. The germline V and J ends were trimmed by 0 bases and 4 bases, with 9 bases remaining between them. CDR1 is GTSNPN, CDR2 SVGIG, per germline (reference sequence). The CDR3 runs 13 residues. The CDR3 region has the DNA TGTGCCTGGAGTGTCAATGCCGGAGAGACCCAGTACTTC. As protein: CAWSVNAGETQYF.

As to this clone: The identical CDR3 is also encoded by other nucleotide sequences in the sample. V usage is TRBV6-5 and J usage is TRBJ1-1; no reliable D call. CDR1 and CDR2 from the germline V gene are MNHEY and SVGAGI. The V end lost 6 bases, the J end lost 1 base, and 6 bases lay between the germline ends. The CDR3 length is 12 residues. The CDR3 protein is CASSRGNTEAFF. In DNA form, the CDR3 reads TGTGCCAGCAGCCGAGGGAACACTGAAGCTTTCTTT.

In nucleotides, the CDR3 is TGCGCCAGCAGCGGCGGGACTAGCGGGGGTCTGACCGGGGAGCTGTTTTTT. It specifies CASSGGTSGGLTGELFF. J is TRBJ2-2 and V is TRBV5-1, with TRBD2 identical over 14 bases. V was clipped by 4 bases and J by 5 bases; unmatched bases: 7. Germline V CDR1 and CDR2: SGHRS, YFSETQ. CDR3 length equals 17 residues.

This clone has more than one count but fewer than ten. The V call is TRBV7-9, the J call TRBJ1-1; D perhaps matches TRBD1 (6 bases). CDR1 and CDR2 (germline): SEHNR, FQNEAQ (reference sequence). V lost 1 base, J lost 1 base, and 10 bases lay in between. The CDR3 contains 15 residues. The CDR3 reads CASSLGSGENTEAFF. The CDR3 bases are TGTGCCAGCAGCTTAGGATCAGGGGAGAACACTGAAGCTTTCTTT.

The genes are TRBV9 and TRBJ2-3; D unclear. V was pared by 3 bases and J by 5 bases, with 7 bases between. Germline V CDR1 and CDR2: SGDLS, YYNGEE. The CDR3 runs 12 residues. CDR3 nucleotides: TGTGCCAGCAGCGAACGACTAGATACGCAGTATTTT. It is translated as CASSERLDTQYF.

In its sample, this clone was seen a few times. Other DNA sequences from this sample encode an identical CDR3 as well. This rearrangement joins TRBV5-1 to TRBJ1-5, with 9 nucleotides matching TRBD1. The V segment lost 3 bases and the J segment 4 bases; nucleotides outside the gene matches: 2. From germline, CDR1 is SGHRS and CDR2 YFSETQ. The CDR3 runs to 14 residues. CDR3 protein: CASSSGTGNQPQHF. CDR3 nucleotides: TGCGCCAGCAGCTCGGGGACAGGGAATCAGCCCCAGCATTTT.

The chain recombines TRBV28 with TRBJ2-7; D gene unclear. The germline gives CDR1 MDHEN, CDR2 SYDVKM. The V and J ends lost 6 bases and 1 base respectively, with 13 bases between them. CDR3 length equals 14 residues. CDR3 in amino acids: CASSRPLPSYEQYF. The CDR3 nucleotides are TGTGCCAGCAGCCGTCCCCTACCTTCCTACGAGCAGTACTTC.

The rearrangement links TRBV23-1 to TRBJ2-7, with D maybe TRBD1 (5 bases). TRBV23-1 is annotated as an ORF whose role is uncertain. The CDR3 is 14 residues long. The V end lost 7 bases, the J end lost 4 bases, and 17 bases lay between the germline ends. The CDR3 nucleotides are TGCGCCAGCAATGTTGGGCAGGGTATTTACGAGCAGTACTTC. This translates into CASNVGQGIYEQYF.

This clone was detected a few times. The gene calls are TRBV5-1 and TRBJ1-4; the D gene is possibly TRBD1 (6 bases). Germline V gene lookup returns CDR1 SGHRS and CDR2 YFSETQ. Trimming pared 2 bases from V and 7 bases from J, leaving 9 bases between. This CDR3 is 13 amino acids long. The CDR3 loop is CASSLGQLEKLFF. CDR3 DNA sequence: TGCGCCAGCAGCTTAGGACAGCTTGAAAAACTGTTTTTT.

The rearrangement links TRBV5-4 to TRBJ2-3, with 9 nucleotides matching TRBD2. The CDR3 is 15 residues long. V lost 4 bases to trimming and J lost 4 bases; unmatched junction nucleotides: 7. Per germline, CDR1 SGHNT and CDR2 YYREEE (reference sequence). In DNA form, the CDR3 reads TGTGCCAGCAGCGGGGGCCAGCGGGGGGCAGATACGCAGTATTTT. Residues: CASSGGQRGADTQYF.

To note about this clone: Other nucleotide sequences in the sample specify the same CDR3. The chain couples TRBV7-9 to TRBJ2-7; D unresolved. V shed 2 bases and J shed 4 bases, with 6 bases lying between them. The CDR3 sequence is 12 residues long. Germline V lookup: CDR1 SEHNR, CDR2 FQNEAQ (reference sequence). The CDR3 DNA reads TGTGCCAGCAGCTTAAGAGGTTACGAGCAGTACTTC. This encodes CASSLRGYEQYF.

The CDR3 here is CASGKGTGGYEQYF. Written as DNA, the CDR3 is TGTGCCAGCGGGAAAGGGACAGGGGGCTACGAGCAGTACTTC. The chain carries TRBV6-1 and TRBJ2-7, with 11 bases matching TRBD1. J gave up 3 bases and V 8 bases, and 6 bases lay outside the gene matches. This CDR3 is 14 amino acids long. CDR1 and CDR2 (germline): MNHNS, SASEGT.

This clone was seen a handful of times. This chain joins TRBV9 and TRBJ2-1, with 7 bases aligning to TRBD1. V was clipped by 3 bases and J by 3 bases; unmatched bases: 3. This CDR3 is built from 14 residues. CDR1 and CDR2 (germline): SGDLS, YYNGEE. The CDR3 reads CASSATGVYNEQFF. CDR3 DNA sequence: TGTGCCAGCAGCGCTACAGGGGTCTACAATGAGCAGTTCTTC. Together with reference TRBV9 and TRBJ2-1, the CDR3 gives the full variable domain: DSGVTQTPKHLITATGQRVTLRCSPRSGDLSVYWYQQSLDQGLQFLIQYYNGEERAKGNILERFSAQQFPDLHSELNLSSLELGDSALYFCASSATGVYNEQFFGPGTRLTVL.

This clone was detected a few times. The chain has TRBV5-1 and TRBJ2-3; a possible D gene is TRBD2 (7 bases). With 0 bases removed from V and 2 bases from J, the gap between germline ends came to 13 bases. This CDR3 comprises 16 residues. Germline CDR1 reads SGHRS; CDR2 reads YFSETQ. The CDR3 DNA reads as TGCGCCAGCAGCTTGGAACGGGGGGCCCTCACAGATACGCAGTATTTT. Amino acid sequence: CASSLERGALTDTQYF.

The V call is TRBV6-6, the J call TRBJ1-1; TRBD1 matches 8 bases. Germline CDR1 and CDR2: MNHNY and SVGAGI (reference sequence). Unmatched junction bases numbered 9, after V lost 2 bases and J lost 4 bases. The CDR3 totals 16 residues. CDR3 sequence reads: CASSYRPGTGGTEAFF. The CDR3 coding sequence is TGTGCCAGCAGTTACCGCCCCGGGACAGGCGGCACTGAAGCTTTCTTT.

This clone was seen a few times. The genes are TRBV11-2 and TRBJ1-1; a possible D gene is TRBD1 (6 bases). The V gene lost 3 bases and the J gene lost 10 bases, with 15 bases spanning the gap. Germline loops: CDR1 SGHAT, CDR2 FQNNGV. The length of the CDR3 is 13 residues. CDR3 bases: TGTGCCAGCAGCTTTCAGGGGAAGTTTGGAGCTTTCTTT. Protein: CASSFQGKFGAFF.

This chain links TRBV5-4 with TRBJ2-5; D may be TRBD1 (5 bases). V dropped 2 bases and J dropped 5 bases, with 7 bases sitting between them. The CDR3 has 12 residues. Looked up from germline, CDR1 is SGHNT and CDR2 is YYREEE (reference sequence). The DNA for the CDR3 is TGTGCCAGCAGCTTATCAGGGGAGACCCAGTACTTC. Its protein product is CASSLSGETQYF. The full variable domain, its missing parts supplied by reference TRBV5-4 and TRBJ2-5, is ETGVTQSPTHLIKTRGQQVTLRCSSQSGHNTVSWYQQALGQGPQFIFQYYREEENGRGNFPPRFSGLQFPNYSSELNVNALELDDSALYLCASSLSGETQYFGPGTRLLVL.

This clone was picked up a small number of times. This chain uses TRBV7-2 with TRBJ1-5, with D hard to call. The CDR3 sequence is 13 residues long. The V gene's germline CDR1 is SGHTA and CDR2 FQGNSA. The V and J ends lost 5 bases and 5 bases respectively, with 10 bases between them. Written as DNA, the CDR3 is TGTGCCAGCAGCACAGACGGGGATCAGCCCCAGCATTTT. It translates to CASSTDGDQPQHF.

This clone was found a few times. The chain employs TRBV5-4 and TRBJ1-1, with 9 bases matching TRBD1. Germline CDR1 reads SGHNT; CDR2 reads YYREEE (reference sequence). V dropped 4 bases and J dropped 7; count of bases not matched to a gene: 14. The CDR3 has 16 amino acids. The CDR3 nucleotides are TGTGCCAGCAGCGGAGGACAGGGGAGATTTGCCTTTGAAGCTTTCTTT. Residues: CASSGGQGRFAFEAFF.

This clone turned up a few times. The chain has TRBV7-9 and TRBJ2-6; TRBD1 aligns across 8 bases. After removal of 5 bases from V and 3 bases from J, the junction contained 9 bases not matched to a gene. This CDR3 is 17 amino acids long. Per germline, CDR1 SEHNR and CDR2 FQNEAQ (reference sequence). DNA of the CDR3: TGTGCCAGCAGCCCGAGGGCAGGGGGCGATGGGGCCAACGTCCTGACTTTC. This sequence encodes CASSPRAGGDGANVLTF.

CDR3 region: CSVAQGAETQYF. DNA of the CDR3: TGCAGCGTTGCCCAGGGGGCGGAGACCCAGTACTTC. This chain connects TRBV29-1 to TRBJ2-5, with TRBD1 identical over 8 bases. The CDR3 runs 12 residues. Per the germline V gene, CDR1 is SQVTM and CDR2 is ANQGSEA. V trimming: 4 bases; J trimming: 5 bases; junction bases outside the gene matches: 3.

J is TRBJ2-2 and V is TRBV5-4; perhaps TRBD1 as D (5 bases). With 0 bases removed from V and 1 base from J, the gap between germline ends came to 7 bases. This CDR3 contains 15 residues. The germline V gene has CDR1 SGHNT and CDR2 YYREEE (reference sequence). CDR3 nucleotides: TGTGCCAGCAGCTTGGTTGGACAGAACACCGGGGAGCTGTTTTTT. It codes for CASSLVGQNTGELFF.

This clone was recorded a few times. The chain recombines TRBV4-1 with TRBJ2-7; 10 bases map to TRBD2. V was clipped by 6 bases and J by 1 base; unmatched bases: 9. The CDR3 is made up of 16 amino acids. CDR1 and CDR2 (germline): MGHRA, YSYEKL. The CDR3 here is CASSPGTSDPSYEQYF. As DNA, the CDR3 is TGCGCCAGCAGTCCCGGGACTAGCGATCCGTCCTACGAGCAGTACTTC.